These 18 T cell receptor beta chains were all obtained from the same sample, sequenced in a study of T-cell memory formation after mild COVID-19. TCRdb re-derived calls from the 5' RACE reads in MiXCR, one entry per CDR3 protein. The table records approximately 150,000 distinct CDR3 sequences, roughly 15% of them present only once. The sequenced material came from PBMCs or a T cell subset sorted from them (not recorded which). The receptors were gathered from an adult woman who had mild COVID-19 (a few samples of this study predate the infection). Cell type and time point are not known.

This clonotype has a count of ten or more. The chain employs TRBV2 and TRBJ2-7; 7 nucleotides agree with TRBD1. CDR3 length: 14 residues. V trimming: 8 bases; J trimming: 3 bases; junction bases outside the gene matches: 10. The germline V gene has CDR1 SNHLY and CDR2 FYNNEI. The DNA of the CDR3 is TGTGCCAGCTCCCTAGAAAGACAGGGCTACGAGCAGTACTTC. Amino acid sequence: CASSLERQGYEQYF.

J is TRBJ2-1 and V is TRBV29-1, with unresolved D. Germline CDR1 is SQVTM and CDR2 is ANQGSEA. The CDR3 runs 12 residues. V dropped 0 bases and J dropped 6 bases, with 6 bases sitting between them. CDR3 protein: CSVEDGLNEQFF. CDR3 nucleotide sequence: TGCAGCGTTGAAGATGGGCTCAATGAGCAGTTCTTC.

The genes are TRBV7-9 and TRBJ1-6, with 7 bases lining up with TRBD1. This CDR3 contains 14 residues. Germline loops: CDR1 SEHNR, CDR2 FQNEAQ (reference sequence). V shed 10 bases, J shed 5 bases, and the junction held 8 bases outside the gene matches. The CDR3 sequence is CATTAGTDNSPLHF. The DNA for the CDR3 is TGTGCCACTACGGCCGGGACAGATAATTCACCCCTCCACTTT.

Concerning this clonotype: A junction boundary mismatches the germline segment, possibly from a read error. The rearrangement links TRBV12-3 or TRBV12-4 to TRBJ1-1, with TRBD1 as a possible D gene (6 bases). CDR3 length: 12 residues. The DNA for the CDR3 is TGTGACAGCAGTGACAGGTTTACTGAAGCTTTCTTT. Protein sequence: CDSSDRFTEAFF.

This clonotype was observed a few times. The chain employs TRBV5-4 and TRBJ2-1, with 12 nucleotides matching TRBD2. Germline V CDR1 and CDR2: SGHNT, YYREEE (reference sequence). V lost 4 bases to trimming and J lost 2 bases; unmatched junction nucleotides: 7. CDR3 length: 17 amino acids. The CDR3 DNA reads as TGTGCCAGCAGCCCGAATCCTAGCGGGGGGGCCTACAATGAGCAGTTCTTC. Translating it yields CASSPNPSGGAYNEQFF.

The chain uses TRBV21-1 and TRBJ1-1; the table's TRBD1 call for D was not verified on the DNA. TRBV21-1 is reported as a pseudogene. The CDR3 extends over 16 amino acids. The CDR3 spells CASSKAQTGRNTEAFF. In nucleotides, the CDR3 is TGTGCCAGCAGCAAAGCGCAGACAGGGCGGAACACTGAAGCTTTCTTT.

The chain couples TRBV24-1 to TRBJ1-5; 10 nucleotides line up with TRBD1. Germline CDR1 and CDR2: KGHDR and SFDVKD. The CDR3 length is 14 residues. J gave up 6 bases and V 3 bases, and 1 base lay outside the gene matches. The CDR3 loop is CATSDDRGPQPQHF. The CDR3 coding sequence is TGTGCCACCAGTGATGACAGGGGGCCTCAGCCCCAGCATTTT.

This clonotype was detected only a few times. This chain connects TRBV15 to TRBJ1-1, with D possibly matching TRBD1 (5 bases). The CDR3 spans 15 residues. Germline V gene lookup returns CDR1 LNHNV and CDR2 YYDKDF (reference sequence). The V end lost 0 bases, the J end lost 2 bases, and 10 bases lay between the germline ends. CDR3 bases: TGTGCCACCAGCAGAGAGGGGACCATAAACACTGAAGCTTTCTTT. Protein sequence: CATSREGTINTEAFF.

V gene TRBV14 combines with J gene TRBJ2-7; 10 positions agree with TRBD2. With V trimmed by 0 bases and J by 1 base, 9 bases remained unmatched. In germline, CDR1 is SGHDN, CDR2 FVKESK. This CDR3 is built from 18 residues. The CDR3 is CASSQDHWTGLASYEQYF. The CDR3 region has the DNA TGTGCCAGCAGCCAAGATCATTGGACGGGACTAGCGTCCTACGAGCAGTACTTC.

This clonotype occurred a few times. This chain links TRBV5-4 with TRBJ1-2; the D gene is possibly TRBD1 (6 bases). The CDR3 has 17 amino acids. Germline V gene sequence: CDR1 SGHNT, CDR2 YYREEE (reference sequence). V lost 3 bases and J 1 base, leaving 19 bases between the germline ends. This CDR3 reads CASSSPGAGDYNYGYTF. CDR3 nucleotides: TGTGCCAGCAGCTCCCCGGGGGCAGGCGATTATAACTATGGCTACACCTTC.

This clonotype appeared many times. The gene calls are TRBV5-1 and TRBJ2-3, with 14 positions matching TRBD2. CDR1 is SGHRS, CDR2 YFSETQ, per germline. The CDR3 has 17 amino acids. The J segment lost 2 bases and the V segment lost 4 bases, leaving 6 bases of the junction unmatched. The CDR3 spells CASSVGLAGALTDTQYF. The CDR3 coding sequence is TGCGCCAGCAGCGTGGGACTAGCGGGGGCCCTCACAGATACGCAGTATTTT.

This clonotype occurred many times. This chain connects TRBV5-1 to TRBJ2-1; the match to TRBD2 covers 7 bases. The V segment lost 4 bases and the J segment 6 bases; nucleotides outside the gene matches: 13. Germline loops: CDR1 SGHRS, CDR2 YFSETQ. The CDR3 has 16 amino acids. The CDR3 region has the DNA TGCGCCAGCAGCCAATACGTTGGCGGGAGTGGCAATGAGCAGTTCTTC. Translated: CASSQYVGGSGNEQFF.

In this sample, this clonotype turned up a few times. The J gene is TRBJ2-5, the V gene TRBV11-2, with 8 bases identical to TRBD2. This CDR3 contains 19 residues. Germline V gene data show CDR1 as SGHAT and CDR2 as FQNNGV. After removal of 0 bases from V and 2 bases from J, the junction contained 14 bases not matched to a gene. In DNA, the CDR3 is TGTGCCAGCAGCTTAGAGGACTTTGGACTAGCTGTGGGGCAAGAGACCCAGTACTTC. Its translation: CASSLEDFGLAVGQETQYF.

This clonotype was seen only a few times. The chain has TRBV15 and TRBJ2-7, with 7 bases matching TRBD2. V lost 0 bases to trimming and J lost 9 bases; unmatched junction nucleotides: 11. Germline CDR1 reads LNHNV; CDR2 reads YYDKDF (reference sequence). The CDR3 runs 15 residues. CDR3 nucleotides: TGTGCCACCAGCAGAGACGCTAGCGGCGAAACGGGGCAGTACTTC. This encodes CATSRDASGETGQYF.

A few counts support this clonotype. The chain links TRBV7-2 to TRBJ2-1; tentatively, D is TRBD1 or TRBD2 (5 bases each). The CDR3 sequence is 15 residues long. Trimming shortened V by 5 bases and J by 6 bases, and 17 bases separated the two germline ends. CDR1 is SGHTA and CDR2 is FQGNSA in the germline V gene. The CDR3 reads CASSPRDVGLNEQFF. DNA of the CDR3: TGTGCCAGCAGCCCGAGGGACGTGGGCCTCAATGAGCAGTTCTTC.

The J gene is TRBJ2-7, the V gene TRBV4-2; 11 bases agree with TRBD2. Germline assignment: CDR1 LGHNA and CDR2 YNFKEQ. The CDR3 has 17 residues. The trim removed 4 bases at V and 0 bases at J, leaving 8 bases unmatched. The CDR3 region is CASSPEGTSGGSYEQYF. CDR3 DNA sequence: TGTGCCAGCAGCCCTGAGGGTACTAGCGGGGGCTCCTACGAGCAGTACTTC.

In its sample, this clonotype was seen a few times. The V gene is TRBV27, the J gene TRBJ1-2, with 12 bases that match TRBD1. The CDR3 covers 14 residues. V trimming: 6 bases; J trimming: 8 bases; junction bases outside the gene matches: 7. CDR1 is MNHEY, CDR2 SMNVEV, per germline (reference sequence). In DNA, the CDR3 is TGTGCCAGCAGGGGGGGGGGACAGGGGGCCGGCTACACCTTC. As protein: CASRGGGQGAGYTF.

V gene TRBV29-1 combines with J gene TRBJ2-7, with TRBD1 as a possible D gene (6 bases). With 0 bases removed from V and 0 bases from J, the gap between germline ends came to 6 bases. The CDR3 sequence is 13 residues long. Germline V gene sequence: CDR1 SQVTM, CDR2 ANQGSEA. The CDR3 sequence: CSVEDRGSYEQYF. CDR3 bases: TGCAGCGTTGAAGACAGGGGCTCCTACGAGCAGTACTTC.